One T cell receptor (beta chain) is described in this entry. The antigen is unknown. Germline values: CDR1 SGHTA, CDR2 FQGTGA. The CDR3 is 15 residues long. Trimming took 5 bases from V and 2 from J; bases not matched to a gene: 4. The data belong to a study of T cells in localized non-small cell lung cancer. General study results and limits: Longer overall survival associated with higher blood T cell density; shorter survival with higher adjacent-lung clonality. Owing to sequencing of a solitary tumor region, heterogeneity cannot be discounted. Adjacent lung exhibited a median of about 50 among the 100 most abundant tumor clones. Uninvolved adjacent lung had higher T cell clonality than tumor and all other tissues.

Assay used: immunoSEQ multiplex PCR; TCRdb lists only in-frame clones, some missing. Among roughly 77,000 clones listed, more than 70% were seen once. This rearrangement joins TRBV7-3 to TRBJ2-5; the match to TRBD2 covers 11 bases. The receptor was derived from a woman aged 35 to 69 with stage I squamous cell lung carcinoma. This material consisted of peripheral blood, taken before any cancer treatment. The chain's CDR3 is CASSRGTSGQETQYF. The CDR3 nucleotides read TGTGCCAGCAGCCGAGGGACTAGCGGACAAGAGACCCAGTACTTC.